These 5 T cell receptor beta chains share one sample of origin, sequenced in a study of T cell responses to AZD1222 COVID-19 vaccine. Generated by immunoSEQ multiplex PCR, the TCRdb table keeps only in-frame clones and is missing some. The data contain around 67,000 clones, 83% of them seen just once; the ten biggest clones take up 6.5%. Sequences were derived from peripheral blood, sampled 28 days after the second AZD1222 dose. Source of these receptors: an adult who received the AZD1222 COVID-19 vaccine.

The chain has TRBV7-2 and TRBJ2-7; D is possibly TRBD2 (5 bases). Germline assignment: CDR1 SGHTA and CDR2 FQGNSA. V was pared by 5 bases and J by 3 bases, with 14 bases between. The CDR3 has 14 residues. The CDR3 DNA follows: TGTGCCAGCAGCCTGCATGTGGCGGGCTACGAGCAGTACTTC. Amino acids: CASSLHVAGYEQYF.

The chain combines TRBV6-6 with TRBJ1-2; no firm D call. V lost 7 bases, J lost 3 bases, and 15 bases lay in between. The CDR3 runs 14 residues. Germline V CDR1 and CDR2: MNHNY, SVGAGI (reference sequence). The CDR3 DNA is TGTGCCAGCAACTCCCGGGGAGCTTACTATGGCTACACCTTC. Encoded protein: CASNSRGAYYGYTF.

The chain links TRBV29-1 to TRBJ2-3, with D unresolved. Trimming stripped 2 bases from V and 6 bases from J, with 18 bases between. The V gene's germline CDR1 is SQVTM and CDR2 ANQGSEA. There are 15 residues in the CDR3. CDR3 sequence reads: CSVESPGYHRDTQYF. The CDR3 DNA is TGCAGCGTTGAATCCCCCGGTTACCACCGGGATACGCAGTATTTT.

This clone was recorded a few times. This sequence joins TRBV2 and TRBJ1-2, with a tentative D call TRBD1 (6 bases). Trimming removed 9 bases at V and 2 bases at J, with 16 bases between. CDR3 length equals 14 residues. Germline values: CDR1 SNHLY, CDR2 FYNNEI. CDR3 loop: CARGRTGTNYGYTF. Here the CDR3 DNA reads TGTGCCAGGGGACGAACAGGGACAAACTATGGCTACACCTTC.

The rearrangement joins TRBV9 to TRBJ2-1; 11 nucleotides match TRBD1. Per the germline V gene, CDR1 is SGDLS and CDR2 is YYNGEE. This CDR3 is built from 17 residues. V gave up 1 base and J gave up 7 bases; unmatched junction bases: 10. The CDR3 bases are TGTGCCAGCAGCGTATCCGGACAGGGGGCAATAGGGAATGAGCAGTTCTTC. It encodes CASSVSGQGAIGNEQFF.